A selection of T cell receptor beta chains follows, all from one sample in a study of CD8+CD57+ T cells in acquired aplastic anemia. TCRdb re-analysed the reads in MiXCR, keeping a single row per CDR3 protein. The repertoire holds about 120,000 distinct CDR3 sequences, with roughly 55% as singletons. Sequenced: sorted CD4+, CD8+, or CD8+CD57+ T cells (not recorded which) from PBMCs. The receptors were gathered from a human donor with aplastic anemia. The CDR3 runs from the conserved cysteine through the conserved F or W. Each record gives: clone size, J gene, V gene, CDR3 protein. Only some rows state a clone size, as once, few, many or a class for expanded clones.

>-|TRBJ1-1|TRBV20-1
CSARRAGQTNTEAFF
>many|TRBJ2-5|TRBV7-3
CASSLGHTTRKETQYF
>few|TRBJ1-5|TRBV15
CATSRDTRARETQHF
>-|TRBJ2-1|TRBV6-2/TRBV6-3
CASRKDYNEQFF
>many|TRBJ2-3|TRBV5-6
CASSALEGRFTDTQYF
>-|TRBJ2-7|TRBV20-1
CSAQDPDGAYGQYF
>many|TRBJ1-5|TRBV6-1
CASSGEEAAVWRNQPQHF
>-|TRBJ2-7|TRBV7-4
CASSARGLEQYF
>-|TRBJ1-2|TRBV14
CASSLTGGSYYGYTF
>few|TRBJ2-5|TRBV28
CASSLLRDSQETQYF
>-|TRBJ1-1|TRBV10-3
CAIKSQENTEAFF
>-|TRBJ1-6|TRBV7-3
CASSRDFGSPLHF
>few|TRBJ2-7|TRBV15
CATLLFAGDYEQYF
>many|TRBJ1-1|TRBV13
CASRGPGSTEAFF
>-|TRBJ2-7|TRBV19
CASSIDGGEQYF
>-|TRBJ2-7|TRBV7-2
CASHHGGSEQYF
>-|TRBJ1-2|TRBV14
CASSREQGFGGYTF
>-|TRBJ2-7|TRBV29-1
CSVVDRDRGYEQYF
>many|TRBJ2-1|TRBV7-9
CASSLVTGGNEQFF
>few|TRBJ2-5|TRBV27
CASSPRTPETETQYF
>-|TRBJ1-3|TRBV19
CASSRGQSPNTIYF
>many|TRBJ2-1|TRBV9
CASSVLSGLAGAESYNEQFF